This paragraph reports one T cell receptor beta chain. Its antigen is as yet unknown. This sample was included in a study of cytomegalovirus exposure and HLA in healthy donors. Study-wide findings and caveats: Previously analyzed data showed that most TCR beta V segments were productive at a frequency of about 87% or about 30%.

PCR primers comprised 60 Vbeta and 13 Jbeta primers. Here immunoSEQ multiplex PCR was the method, and the copy in TCRdb shows in-frame clones only, minus some. In the table there are about 120,000 clones, over 60% of which are singletons. Germline values: CDR1 MDHEN, CDR2 SYDVKM. Trimming pared 7 bases from V and 8 bases from J, leaving 15 bases between. The CDR3 is 13 residues long. The sequence derives from a woman in her twenties or thirties in good health and CMV-seropositive. The sample taken for sequencing was PBMCs. The V and J genes are TRBV28 and TRBJ1-5; D perhaps matches TRBD1 (6 bases). This CDR3 reads CASTTTGWEPQHF. In DNA, the CDR3 is TGTGCCAGCACCACGACAGGATGGGAGCCCCAGCATTTT.